Listed here is a single T cell receptor (beta chain). The antigen is not known. Trimming stripped 4 bases from V and 10 bases from J, with 13 bases between. Per germline, CDR1 LGHNT and CDR2 FRNRAP. This CDR3 has 12 residues. Here immunoSEQ multiplex PCR was the method, and the copy in TCRdb shows in-frame clones only, minus some. Seen here are approximately 90,000 clones, under 95% observed once, and the top ten hold approximately 5.6%. This entry belongs to a study of graft-versus-host responses after intestinal transplantation. Study-level background: Transplant recipients had multivisceral, liver-intestinal, or isolated intestinal grafts. Every transplant recipient was induced with anti-thymocyte globulin, then maintained on tacrolimus and steroids for about three years.

This receptor was identified in a human donor who received an intestinal transplant. The sample was unstimulated CD8+ T cells sorted from spleen or lymph node cells, taken before intestinal transplant. The gene calls are TRBV12-5 and TRBJ1-2; D possibly corresponds to TRBD1 (6 bases). The CDR3 loop is CASGSGGQPYTF. CDR3 bases: TGTGCTAGTGGTTCGGGGGGGCAGCCCTACACCTTC.